This section outlines one TCR beta chain sequence together with its context. Its antigen remains unidentified. Within one base of it there is no much larger clone, and no base qualities were kept. This entry is derived from a study of identical twins listed by TCRdb under 2016. Background on the whole study: To test whether fetal clonotypes persist, the study used deep sequencing on TCR alpha and beta repertoires from monozygotic twins, unrelated adults of various ages, and cord blood. Replicate twin experiments were performed at different times using different library preparation protocols to rule out contamination.

Only healthy Caucasian donors were included. The twin cohort comprised three pairs of female monozygotic twins, all aged roughly 18 to 30 years. Peripheral blood mononuclear cells were used as the source from which RNA for TCR libraries was isolated. The library relied on 5' RACE. Sequencing relied on an Illumina HiSeq 2000. A universal primer binding site was introduced by template switching, and a unique molecular identifier was present in the final cDNA, enabling accurate counting of TCR cDNA molecules. First-strand cDNA for TCR alpha and beta chains was synthesized from specific primers in the conserved constant-segment region. To control for contamination, each cDNA library was double barcoded with a SMART-Mk sample barcode plus Illumina barcodes. TruSeq adapter sequences and Illumina sample barcodes were added in two successive PCR steps. TCR alpha and beta cDNA libraries were sequenced on the Illumina HiSeq platform with custom primers. In the authors' own workflow: Raw reads were processed with MiGEC to extract unique molecular identifiers, and MiXCR was used to determine CDR3 positions. For each individual, recombination models were inferred using an EM algorithm with the repgenHMM and IGoR tools. Shared clonotypes were analyzed with the tcR package in R, and sharing was normalized by the product of cloneset sizes. Out-of-frame nonproductive sequences were analyzed to study raw recombination free of thymic and clonal selection effects. TCRdb trimmed public reads at Q25 via fastp, called clones via MiXCR and kept in-frame beta chains. Merged by CDR3 protein, the rows form single entries marked with the most common genes and DNA. These V and J calls are TCRdb output, not the study's own analysis. The sample includes more than 600,000 distinct CDR3 sequences, with about 20% observed a single time. The ten top clones hold around 13% of the sample.

General study outcomes and caveats: Invariant T cells such as MAIT and iNKT could partly confound zero-insertion analyses, though diverse VJ usage argued against this for most clonotypes. Abundant cord blood beta clonotypes carried fewer insertions; young adult naive repertoires showed a weaker similar trend, while memory repertoires showed none. Compared with coincidental sharing between unrelated individuals, an excess of low generation-probability sequences was observed among out-of-frame TCR alpha sequences shared between twins. In monozygotic twins, recombination models systematically underestimated out-of-frame TCR alpha sharing, but the models matched the sharing seen between unrelated individuals. Because the same donors could not be followed over many years, conclusions were based on cross-sectional statistical analysis. Excess twin sharing in beta out-of-frame sequences was weaker because fewer shared sequences lowered the signal-to-noise ratio.

This sample was also put to use in a study of T cells expressing NK-cell markers. As the second paper documents: Eight or nine donors provided sorted CD3+CD56+NKG2C+, CD3+CD56+NKG2C- and CD3+CD56-NKG2C+ T-cell subsets, whose TCR beta-chain repertoires were profiled. Of the eight sequenced donors, seven were found to be HCMV-seropositive and one was found to be HCMV-seronegative. To restrict sorting to alphabetaTCR-expressing T cells, an anti-gammadeltaTCR antibody was added in several experiments. In roughly six donors, the dominant CD3+CD56+NKG2C+ clonotypes were among the top 10 CD8+ clonotypes and accounted for about 1.0-7.5% of CD8+ T cells. Those dominant clonotypes were again the most abundant among CD3+CD56-NKG2C+ cells in several donors, at about 28.3-65%. Whether the expanded NKG2C-expressing T cell clones were specific for HCMV antigens remained unclear. Randomly selected healthy volunteers, three men and five women, were used as the eight sequenced donors. HCMV serostatus was determined by detecting HCMV-specific IgG in serum with a commercial ELISA kit. For several donors, bulk peripheral blood T-cell repertoires were also sequenced from unsorted PBMC. MIGEC handled demultiplexing of the reads and grouping by UMI, while MiTCR was used to assemble and quantify clonotypes. To exclude erroneous sequences, only TCR cDNA sequences supported by at least two reads were retained. Downstream repertoire analysis used the tcR package, and clonotypes were matched across fractions by CDR3 nucleotide sequence plus V segment. VDJmatch was used to annotate antigen specificity against VDJdb, with one amino acid substitution in CDR3 allowed.

The source is a woman in her late teens or twenties in good health. The sequenced sample consisted of PBMCs.

The CDR3 reads as follows: CASSPQIGESPLHF. The bases are TGTGCCAGCTCACCCCAAATAGGAGAATCACCCCTCCACTTT. This chain is built from TRBV18 and TRBJ1-6; the D gene lacks a confident call. The germline V gene gives CDR1 as KGHSH and CDR2 as LQKENI. Taken from cysteine to phenylalanine, the CDR3 has 14 residues. Here the CDR3 DNA is all that survives: 42 bases in frame from base 1. Trimming takes 3 bases from V and 10 bases from J, and the germline ends sit 13 bases apart.